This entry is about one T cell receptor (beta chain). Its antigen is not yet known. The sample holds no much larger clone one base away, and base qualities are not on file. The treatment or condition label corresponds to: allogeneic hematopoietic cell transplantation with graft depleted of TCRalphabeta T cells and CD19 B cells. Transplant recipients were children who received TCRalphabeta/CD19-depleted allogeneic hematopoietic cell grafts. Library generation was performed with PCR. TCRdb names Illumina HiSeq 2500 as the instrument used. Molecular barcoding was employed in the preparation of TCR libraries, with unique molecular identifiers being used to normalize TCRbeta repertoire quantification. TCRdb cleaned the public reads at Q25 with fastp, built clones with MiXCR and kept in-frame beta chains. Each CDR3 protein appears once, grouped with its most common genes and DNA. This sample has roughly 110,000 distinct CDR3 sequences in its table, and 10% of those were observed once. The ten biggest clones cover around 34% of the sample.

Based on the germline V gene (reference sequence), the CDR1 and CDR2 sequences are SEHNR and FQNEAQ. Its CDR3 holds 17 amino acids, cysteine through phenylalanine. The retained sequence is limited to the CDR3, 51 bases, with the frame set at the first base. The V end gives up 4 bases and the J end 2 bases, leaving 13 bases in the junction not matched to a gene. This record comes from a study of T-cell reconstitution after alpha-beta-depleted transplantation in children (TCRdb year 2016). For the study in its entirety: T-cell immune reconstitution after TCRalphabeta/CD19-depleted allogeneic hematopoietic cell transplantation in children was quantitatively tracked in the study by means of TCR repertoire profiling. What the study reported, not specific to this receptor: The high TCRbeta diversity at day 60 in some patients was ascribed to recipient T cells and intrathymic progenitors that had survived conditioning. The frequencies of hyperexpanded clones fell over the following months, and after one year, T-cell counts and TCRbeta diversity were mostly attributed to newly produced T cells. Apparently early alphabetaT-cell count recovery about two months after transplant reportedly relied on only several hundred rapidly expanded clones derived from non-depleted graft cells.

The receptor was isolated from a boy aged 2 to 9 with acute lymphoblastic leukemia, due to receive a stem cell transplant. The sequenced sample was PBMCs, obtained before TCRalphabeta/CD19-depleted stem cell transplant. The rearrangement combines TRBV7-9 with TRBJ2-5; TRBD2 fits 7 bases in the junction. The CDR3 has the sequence CASSSGVASGHQETQYF. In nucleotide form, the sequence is TGTGCCAGCAGCTCCGGGGTGGCTAGCGGTCATCAAGAGACCCAGTACTTC.